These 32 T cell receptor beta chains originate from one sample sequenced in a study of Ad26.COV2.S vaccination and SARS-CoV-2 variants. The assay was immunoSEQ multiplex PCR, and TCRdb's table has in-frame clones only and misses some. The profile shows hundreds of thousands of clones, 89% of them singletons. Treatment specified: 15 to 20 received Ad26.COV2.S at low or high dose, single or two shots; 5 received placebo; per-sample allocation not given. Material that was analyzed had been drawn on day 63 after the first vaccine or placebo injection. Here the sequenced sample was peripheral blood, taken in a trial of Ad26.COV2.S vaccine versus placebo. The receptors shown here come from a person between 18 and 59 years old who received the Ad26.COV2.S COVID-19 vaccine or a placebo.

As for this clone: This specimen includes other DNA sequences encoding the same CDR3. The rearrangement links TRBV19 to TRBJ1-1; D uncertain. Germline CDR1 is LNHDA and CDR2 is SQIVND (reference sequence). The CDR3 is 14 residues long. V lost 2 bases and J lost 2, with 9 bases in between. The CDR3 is CASSIRQANTEAFF. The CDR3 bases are TGTGCCAGTAGTATAAGGCAGGCCAACACTGAAGCTTTCTTT.

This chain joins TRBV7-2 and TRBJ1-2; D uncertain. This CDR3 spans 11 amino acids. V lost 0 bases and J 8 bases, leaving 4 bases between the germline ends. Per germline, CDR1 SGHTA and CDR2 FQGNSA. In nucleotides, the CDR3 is TGTGCCAGCAGCTTAGCAGAGGGCTACACCTTC. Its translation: CASSLAEGYTF.

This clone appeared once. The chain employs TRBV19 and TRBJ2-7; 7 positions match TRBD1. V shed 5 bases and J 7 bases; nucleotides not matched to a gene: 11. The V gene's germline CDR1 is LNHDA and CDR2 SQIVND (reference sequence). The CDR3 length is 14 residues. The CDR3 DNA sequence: TGTGCCAGTAGTTTCCGGACAGGTCAGGGAGAGCAGTACTTC. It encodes CASSFRTGQGEQYF.

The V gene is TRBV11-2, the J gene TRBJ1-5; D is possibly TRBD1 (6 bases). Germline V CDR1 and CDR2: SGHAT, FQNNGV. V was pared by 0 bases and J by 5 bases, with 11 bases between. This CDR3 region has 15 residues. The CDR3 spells CASSLDGGGDQPQHF. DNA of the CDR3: TGTGCCAGCAGCTTAGATGGCGGGGGCGATCAGCCCCAGCATTTT. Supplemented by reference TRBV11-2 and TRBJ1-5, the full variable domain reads EAGVAQSPRYKIIEKRQSVAFWCNPISGHATLYWYQQILGQGPKLLIQFQNNGVVDDSQLPKDRFSAERLKGVDSTLKIQPAKLEDSAVYLCASSLDGGGDQPQHFGDGTRLSIL.

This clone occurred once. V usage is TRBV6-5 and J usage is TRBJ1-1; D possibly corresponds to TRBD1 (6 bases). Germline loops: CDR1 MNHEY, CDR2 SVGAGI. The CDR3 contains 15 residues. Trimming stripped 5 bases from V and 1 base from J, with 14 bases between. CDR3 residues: CASSTTTGKNTEAFF. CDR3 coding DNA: TGTGCCAGCAGTACGACGACAGGAAAGAACACTGAAGCTTTCTTT.

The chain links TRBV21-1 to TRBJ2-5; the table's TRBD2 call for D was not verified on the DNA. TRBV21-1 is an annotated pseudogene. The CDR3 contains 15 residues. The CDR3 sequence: CASIPSGSGQETQYF. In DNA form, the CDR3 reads TGTGCCAGCATCCCTAGCGGGAGTGGGCAAGAGACCCAGTACTTC.

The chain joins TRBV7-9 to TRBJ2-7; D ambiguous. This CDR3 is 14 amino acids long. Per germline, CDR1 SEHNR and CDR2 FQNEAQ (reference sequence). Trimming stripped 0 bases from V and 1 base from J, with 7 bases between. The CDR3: CASSLAVRSYEQYF. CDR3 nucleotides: TGTGCCAGCAGCTTAGCGGTCCGGTCCTACGAGCAGTACTTC.

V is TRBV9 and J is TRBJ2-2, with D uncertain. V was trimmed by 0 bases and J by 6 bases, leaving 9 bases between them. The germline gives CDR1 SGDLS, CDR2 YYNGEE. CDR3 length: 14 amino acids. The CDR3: CASSVEGYAGELFF. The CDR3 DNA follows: TGTGCCAGCAGCGTAGAGGGTTACGCCGGGGAGCTGTTTTTT.

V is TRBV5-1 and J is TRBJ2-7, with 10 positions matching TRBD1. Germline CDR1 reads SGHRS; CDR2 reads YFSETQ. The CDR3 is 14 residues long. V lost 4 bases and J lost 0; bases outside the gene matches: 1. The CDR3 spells CASSGQGGSYEQYF. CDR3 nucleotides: TGCGCCAGCAGCGGACAGGGGGGCTCCTACGAGCAGTACTTC.

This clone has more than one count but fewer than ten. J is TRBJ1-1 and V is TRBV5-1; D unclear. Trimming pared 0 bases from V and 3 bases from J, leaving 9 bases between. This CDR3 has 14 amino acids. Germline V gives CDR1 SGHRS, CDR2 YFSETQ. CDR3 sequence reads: CASSLVQMDTEAFF. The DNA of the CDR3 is TGCGCCAGCAGCTTGGTACAGATGGACACTGAAGCTTTCTTT. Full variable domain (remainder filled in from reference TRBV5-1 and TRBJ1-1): KAGVTQTPRYLIKTRGQQVTLSCSPISGHRSVSWYQQTPGQGLQFLFEYFSETQRNKGNFPGRFSGRQFSNSRSEMNVSTLELGDSALYLCASSLVQMDTEAFFGQGTRLTVV.

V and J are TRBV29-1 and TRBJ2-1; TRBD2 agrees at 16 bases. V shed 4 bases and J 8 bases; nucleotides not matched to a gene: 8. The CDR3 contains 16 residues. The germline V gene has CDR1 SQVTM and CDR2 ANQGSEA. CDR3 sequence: CSVGGLAGGRVDEQFF. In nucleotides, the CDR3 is TGCAGCGTTGGGGGACTAGCGGGAGGGCGGGTCGATGAGCAGTTCTTC.

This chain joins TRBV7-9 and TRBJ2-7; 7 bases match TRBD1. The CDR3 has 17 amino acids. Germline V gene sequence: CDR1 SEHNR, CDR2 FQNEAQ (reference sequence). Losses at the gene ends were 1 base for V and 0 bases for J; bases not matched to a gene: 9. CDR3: CASSLGLRDSLSYEQYF. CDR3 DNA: TGTGCCAGCAGCTTAGGGCTCCGGGACAGCCTCTCCTACGAGCAGTACTTC. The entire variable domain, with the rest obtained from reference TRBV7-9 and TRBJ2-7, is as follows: DTGVSQNPRHKITKRGQNVTFRCDPISEHNRLYWYRQTLGQGPEFLTYFQNEAQLEKSRLLSDRFSAERPKGSFSTLEIQRTEQGDSAMYLCASSLGLRDSLSYEQYFGPGTRLTVT.

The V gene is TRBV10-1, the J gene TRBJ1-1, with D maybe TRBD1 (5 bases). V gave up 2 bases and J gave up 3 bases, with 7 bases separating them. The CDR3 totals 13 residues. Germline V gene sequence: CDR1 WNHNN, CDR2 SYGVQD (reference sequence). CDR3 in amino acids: CASSEGTDTEAFF. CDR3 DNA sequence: TGCGCCAGCAGTGAGGGGACGGACACTGAAGCTTTCTTT.

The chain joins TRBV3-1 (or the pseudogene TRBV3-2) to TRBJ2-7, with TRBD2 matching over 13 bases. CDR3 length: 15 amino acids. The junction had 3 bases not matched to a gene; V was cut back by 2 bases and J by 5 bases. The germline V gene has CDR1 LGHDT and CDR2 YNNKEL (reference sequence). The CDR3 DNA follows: TGTGCCAGCAGCCAACCCGGACTAGCGGGAGACGAGCAGTACTTC. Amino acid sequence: CASSQPGLAGDEQYF.

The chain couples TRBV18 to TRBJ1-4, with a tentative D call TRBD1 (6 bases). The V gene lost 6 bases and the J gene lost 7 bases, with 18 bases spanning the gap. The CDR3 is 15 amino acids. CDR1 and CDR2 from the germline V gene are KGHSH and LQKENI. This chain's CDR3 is CASSPREGEGEKLFF. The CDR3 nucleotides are TGTGCCAGCTCCCCTCGGGAGGGGGAAGGTGAAAAACTGTTTTTT.

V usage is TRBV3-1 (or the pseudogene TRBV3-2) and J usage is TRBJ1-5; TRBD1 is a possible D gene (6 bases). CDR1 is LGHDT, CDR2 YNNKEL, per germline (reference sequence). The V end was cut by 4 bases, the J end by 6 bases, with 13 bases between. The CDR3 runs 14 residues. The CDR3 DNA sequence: TGTGCCAGCAGCCTAGGGGGGCAGGTTCAGCCCCAGCATTTT. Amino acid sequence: CASSLGGQVQPQHF.

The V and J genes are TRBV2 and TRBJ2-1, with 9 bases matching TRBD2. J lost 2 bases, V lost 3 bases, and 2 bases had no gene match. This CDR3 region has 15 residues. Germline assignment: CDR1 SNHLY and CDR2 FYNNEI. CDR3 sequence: CASSEQRGAYNEQFF. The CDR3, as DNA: TGTGCCAGCAGTGAGCAGCGGGGGGCCTACAATGAGCAGTTCTTC. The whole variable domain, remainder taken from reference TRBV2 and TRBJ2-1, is EPEVTQTPSHQVTQMGQEVILRCVPISNHLYFYWYRQILGQKVEFLVSFYNNEISEKSEIFDDQFSVERPDGSNFTLKIRSTKLEDSAMYFCASSEQRGAYNEQFFGPGTRLTVL.

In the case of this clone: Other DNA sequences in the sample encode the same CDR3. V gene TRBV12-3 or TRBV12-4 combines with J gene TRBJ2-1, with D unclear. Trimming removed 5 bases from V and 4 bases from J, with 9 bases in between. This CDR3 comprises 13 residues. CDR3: CASSLGVYNEQFF. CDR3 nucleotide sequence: TGTGCCAGCAGTCTTGGGGTTTACAATGAGCAGTTCTTC.

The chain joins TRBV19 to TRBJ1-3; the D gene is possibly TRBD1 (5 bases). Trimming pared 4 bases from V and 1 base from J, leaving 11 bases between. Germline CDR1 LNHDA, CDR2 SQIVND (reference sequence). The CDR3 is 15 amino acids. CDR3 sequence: CASSTDSSSGNTIYF. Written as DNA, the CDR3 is TGTGCCAGTAGTACCGACAGTTCGTCTGGAAACACCATATATTTT.

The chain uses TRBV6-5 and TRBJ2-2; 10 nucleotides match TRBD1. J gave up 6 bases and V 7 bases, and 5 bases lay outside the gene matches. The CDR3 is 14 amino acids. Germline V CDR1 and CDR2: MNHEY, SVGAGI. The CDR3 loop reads CASTGGQGAGELFF. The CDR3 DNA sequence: TGTGCCAGCACAGGAGGACAGGGGGCCGGGGAGCTGTTTTTT.

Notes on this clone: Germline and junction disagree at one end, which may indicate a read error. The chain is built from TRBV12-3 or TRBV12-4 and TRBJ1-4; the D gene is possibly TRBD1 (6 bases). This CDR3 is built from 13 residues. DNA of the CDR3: TGTGCCAGCAGTCTAGCCGACAGGGAAAAACTGTTTTTT. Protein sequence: CASSLADREKLFF.

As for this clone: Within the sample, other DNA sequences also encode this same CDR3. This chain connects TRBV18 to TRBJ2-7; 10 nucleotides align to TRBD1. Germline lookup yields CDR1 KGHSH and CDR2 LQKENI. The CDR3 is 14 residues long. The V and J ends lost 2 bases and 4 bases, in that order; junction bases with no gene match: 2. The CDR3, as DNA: TGTGCCAGCTCACCAAGACAGGGGGCTTACGAGCAGTACTTC. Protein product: CASSPRQGAYEQYF.

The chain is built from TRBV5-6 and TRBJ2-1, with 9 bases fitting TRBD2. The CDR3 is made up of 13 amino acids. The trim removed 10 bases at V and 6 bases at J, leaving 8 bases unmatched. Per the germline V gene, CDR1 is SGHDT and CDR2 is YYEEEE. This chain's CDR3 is CAARRAGGNEQFF. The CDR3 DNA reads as TGTGCCGCCCGGCGAGCGGGGGGCAATGAGCAGTTCTTC.

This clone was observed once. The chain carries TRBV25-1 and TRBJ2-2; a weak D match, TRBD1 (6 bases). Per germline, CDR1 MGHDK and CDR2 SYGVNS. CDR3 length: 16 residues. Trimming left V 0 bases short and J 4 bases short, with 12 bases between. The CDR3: CASSEYWQGSTGELFF. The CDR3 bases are TGTGCCAGCAGTGAATATTGGCAGGGGAGCACCGGGGAGCTGTTTTTT.

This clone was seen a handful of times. This CDR3 reads CASSLRGRDGETQYF. DNA of the CDR3: TGTGCCAGCAGCTTGCGCGGGAGGGACGGAGAGACCCAGTACTTC. This chain links TRBV5-8 with TRBJ2-5; 9 bases match TRBD2. The length of the CDR3 is 15 residues. Germline V gene lookup returns CDR1 SGHTS and CDR2 YDEGEE. V dropped 1 base and J dropped 4; count of bases not matched to a gene: 5.

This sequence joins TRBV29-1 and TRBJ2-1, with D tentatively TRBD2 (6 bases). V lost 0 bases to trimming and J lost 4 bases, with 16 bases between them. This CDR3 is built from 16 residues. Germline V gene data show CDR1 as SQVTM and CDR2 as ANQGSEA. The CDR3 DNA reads TGCAGCGTTGAAGATCTCTCTAGCGCGGGATACAATGAGCAGTTCTTC. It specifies CSVEDLSSAGYNEQFF.

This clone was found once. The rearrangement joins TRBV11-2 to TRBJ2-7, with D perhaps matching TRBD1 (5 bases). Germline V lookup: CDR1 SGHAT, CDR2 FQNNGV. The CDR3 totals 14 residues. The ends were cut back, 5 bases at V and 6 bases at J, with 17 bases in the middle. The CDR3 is CASSPRLQGAEQYF. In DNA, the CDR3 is TGTGCCAGCAGCCCCCGGCTCCAAGGGGCCGAGCAGTACTTC.

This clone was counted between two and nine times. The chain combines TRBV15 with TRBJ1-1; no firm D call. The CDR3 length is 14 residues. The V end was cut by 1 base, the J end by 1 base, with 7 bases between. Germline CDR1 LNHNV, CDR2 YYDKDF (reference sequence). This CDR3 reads CATSRAQGNTEAFF. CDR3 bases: TGTGCCACCAGCAGAGCACAAGGGAACACTGAAGCTTTCTTT. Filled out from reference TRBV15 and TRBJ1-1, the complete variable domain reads DAMVIQNPRYQVTQFGKPVTLSCSQTLNHNVMYWYQQKSSQAPKLLFHYYDKDFNNEADTPDNFQSRRPNTSFCFLDIRSPGLGDTAMYLCATSRAQGNTEAFFGQGTRLTVV.

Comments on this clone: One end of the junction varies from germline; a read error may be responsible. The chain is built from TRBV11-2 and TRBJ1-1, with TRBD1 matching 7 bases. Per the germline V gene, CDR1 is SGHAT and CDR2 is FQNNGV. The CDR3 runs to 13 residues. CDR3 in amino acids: CASSLDLTGHSVF. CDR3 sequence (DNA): TGTGCCAGCAGCTTAGATCTGACAGGGCACAGCGTCTTT.

The chain's CDR3 is CASSRDVGPKYF. CDR3 DNA: TGTGCCAGCAGCCGGGACGTAGGCCCCAAGTACTTC. The V gene is TRBV9, the J gene TRBJ2-4, with D perhaps assigned TRBD1 or TRBD2 (5 bases each). V was cut by 4 bases and J by 14 bases, with 16 bases left in between. The CDR3 contains 12 residues. CDR1 and CDR2 (germline): SGDLS, YYNGEE.

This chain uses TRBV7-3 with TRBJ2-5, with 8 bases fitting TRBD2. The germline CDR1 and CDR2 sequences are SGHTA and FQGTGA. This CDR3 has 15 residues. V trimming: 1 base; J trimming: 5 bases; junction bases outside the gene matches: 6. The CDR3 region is CASSLMGLVTETQYF. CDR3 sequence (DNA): TGTGCCAGCAGCTTAATGGGACTAGTAACTGAGACCCAGTACTTC.

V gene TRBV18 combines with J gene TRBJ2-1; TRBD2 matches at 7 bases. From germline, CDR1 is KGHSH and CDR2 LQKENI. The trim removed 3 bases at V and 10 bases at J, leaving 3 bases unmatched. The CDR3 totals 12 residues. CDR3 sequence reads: CASSPGGIEQFF. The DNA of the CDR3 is TGTGCCAGCTCACCCGGGGGGATCGAGCAGTTCTTC.